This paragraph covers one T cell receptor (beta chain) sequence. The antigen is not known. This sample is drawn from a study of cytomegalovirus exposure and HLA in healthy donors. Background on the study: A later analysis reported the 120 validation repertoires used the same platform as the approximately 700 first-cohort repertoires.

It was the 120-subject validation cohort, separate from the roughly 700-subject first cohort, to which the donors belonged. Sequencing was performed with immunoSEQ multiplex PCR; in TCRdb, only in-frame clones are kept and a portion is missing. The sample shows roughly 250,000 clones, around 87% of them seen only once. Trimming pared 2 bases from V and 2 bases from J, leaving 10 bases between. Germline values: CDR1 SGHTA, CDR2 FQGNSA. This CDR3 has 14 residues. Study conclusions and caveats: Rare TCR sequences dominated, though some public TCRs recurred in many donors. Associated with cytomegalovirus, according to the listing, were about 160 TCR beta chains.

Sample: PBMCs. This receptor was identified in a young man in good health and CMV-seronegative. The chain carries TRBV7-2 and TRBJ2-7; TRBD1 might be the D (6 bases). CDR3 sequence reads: CASSLLDRPYEQYF. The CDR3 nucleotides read TGTGCCAGCAGCTTATTAGACAGGCCCTACGAGCAGTACTTC.